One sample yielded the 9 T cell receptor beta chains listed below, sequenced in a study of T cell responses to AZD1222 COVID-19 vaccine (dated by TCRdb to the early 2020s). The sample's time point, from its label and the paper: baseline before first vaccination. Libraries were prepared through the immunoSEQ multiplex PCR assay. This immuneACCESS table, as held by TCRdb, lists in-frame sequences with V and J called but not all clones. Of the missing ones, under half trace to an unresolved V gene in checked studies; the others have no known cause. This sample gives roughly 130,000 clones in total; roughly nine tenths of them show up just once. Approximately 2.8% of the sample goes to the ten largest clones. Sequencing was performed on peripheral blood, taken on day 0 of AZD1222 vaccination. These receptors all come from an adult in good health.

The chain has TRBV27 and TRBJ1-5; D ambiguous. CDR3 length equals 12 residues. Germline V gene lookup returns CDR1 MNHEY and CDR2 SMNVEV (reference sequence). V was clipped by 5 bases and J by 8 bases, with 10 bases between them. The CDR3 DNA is TGTGCCAGCAGTCCAACGTGGGAGCCCCAGCATTTT. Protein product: CASSPTWEPQHF.

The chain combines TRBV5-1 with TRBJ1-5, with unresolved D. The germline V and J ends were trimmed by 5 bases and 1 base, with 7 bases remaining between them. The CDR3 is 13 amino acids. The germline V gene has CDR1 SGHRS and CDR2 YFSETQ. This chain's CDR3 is CASSEGSNQPQHF. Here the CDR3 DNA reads TGCGCCAGCAGTGAAGGAAGCAATCAGCCCCAGCATTTT. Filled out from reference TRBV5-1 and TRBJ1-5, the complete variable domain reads KAGVTQTPRYLIKTRGQQVTLSCSPISGHRSVSWYQQTPGQGLQFLFEYFSETQRNKGNFPGRFSGRQFSNSRSEMNVSTLELGDSALYLCASSEGSNQPQHFGDGTRLSIL.

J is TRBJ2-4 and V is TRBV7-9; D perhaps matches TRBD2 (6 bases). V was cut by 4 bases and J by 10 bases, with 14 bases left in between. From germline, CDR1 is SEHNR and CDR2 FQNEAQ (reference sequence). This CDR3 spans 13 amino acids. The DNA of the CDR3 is TGTGCCAGCAGCTCAAGCGGGCGGCCTATTCAGTACTTC. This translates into CASSSSGRPIQYF.

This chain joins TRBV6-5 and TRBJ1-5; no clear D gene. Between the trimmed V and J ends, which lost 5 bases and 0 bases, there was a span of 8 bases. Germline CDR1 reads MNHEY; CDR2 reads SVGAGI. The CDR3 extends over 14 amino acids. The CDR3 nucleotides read TGTGCCAGCAGTCTCCACAGTAGCAATCAGCCCCAGCATTTT. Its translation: CASSLHSSNQPQHF.

The CDR3 spells CASSRRGRLDLFHEQFF. DNA of the CDR3: TGTGCCAGCAGCCGTCGAGGTCGGCTAGACCTCTTCCATGAGCAGTTCTTC. The rearrangement uses TRBV5-4 and TRBJ2-1; D not certain. In germline, CDR1 is SGHNT, CDR2 YYREEE (reference sequence). V lost 4 bases and J lost 8, with 25 bases in between. The CDR3 length is 17 residues.

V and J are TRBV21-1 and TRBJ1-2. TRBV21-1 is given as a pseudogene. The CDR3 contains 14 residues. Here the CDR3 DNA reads TGTGCCAGCAGCTCCCGACCTACCCTCAATGGCTACACCTTC. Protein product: CASSSRPTLNGYTF.

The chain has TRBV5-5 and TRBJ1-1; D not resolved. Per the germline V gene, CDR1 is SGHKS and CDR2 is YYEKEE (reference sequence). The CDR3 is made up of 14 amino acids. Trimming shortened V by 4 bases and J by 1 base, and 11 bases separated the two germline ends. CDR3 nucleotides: TGTGCCAGCAGCCGAACATGGGAGAACACTGAAGCTTTCTTT. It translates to CASSRTWENTEAFF.

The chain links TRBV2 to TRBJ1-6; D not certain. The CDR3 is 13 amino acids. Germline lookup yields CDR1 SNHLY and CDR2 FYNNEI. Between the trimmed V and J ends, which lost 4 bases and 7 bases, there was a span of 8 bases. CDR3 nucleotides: TGTGCCAGCAGTGTCGATGGGAATTCACCCCTCCACTTT. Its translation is CASSVDGNSPLHF.

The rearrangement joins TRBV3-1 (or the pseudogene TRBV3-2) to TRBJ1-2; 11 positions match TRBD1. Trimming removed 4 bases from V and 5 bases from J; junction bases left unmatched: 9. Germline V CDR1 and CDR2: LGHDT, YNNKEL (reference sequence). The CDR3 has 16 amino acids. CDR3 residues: CASSPNHGTGGYGYTF. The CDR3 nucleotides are TGTGCCAGCAGCCCCAACCACGGGACAGGGGGTTATGGCTACACCTTC.